These T cell receptor beta chains were read from a single sample in a study of blood T cell repertoires in COVID-19. Sequencing used immunoSEQ multiplex PCR; TCRdb keeps in-frame clones, though not all of them. The profile shows roughly 360,000 clones, approximately 90% of them singletons. The specimen was PBMCs or T cells enriched from blood (not recorded which). Receptor source: a woman aged 25 to 39 with acute COVID-19. CDR3s include the opening cysteine and the closing phenylalanine or tryptophan. Fields, in order: J gene, D gene, V gene, clone size, CDR3 protein, CDR3 DNA. The D gene is left open where the match is weak. Clone sizes are given selectively: once, few, many, or a class where the clone is expanded.

J gene: TRBJ1-4
D gene: TRBD1
V gene: TRBV27
clone size: .
CDR3 protein: CASSLLTGATNEKLFF
CDR3 DNA: TGTGCCAGCAGTTTACTTACAGGGGCAACTAATGAAAAACTGTTTTTT

J gene: TRBJ1-4
D gene: TRBD1
V gene: TRBV2
clone size: many
CDR3 protein: CASNNRGQNEKLFF
CDR3 DNA: TGTGCCAGTAACAACAGGGGACAGAATGAAAAACTGTTTTTT

J gene: TRBJ1-2
D gene: .
V gene: TRBV29-1
clone size: .
CDR3 protein: CSVQVLERDYGYTF
CDR3 DNA: TGCAGCGTTCAAGTTTTGGAACGGGACTATGGCTACACCTTC

J gene: TRBJ1-6
D gene: .
V gene: TRBV7-9
clone size: few
CDR3 protein: CASSNPDRNNSPLHF
CDR3 DNA: TGTGCCAGCAGCAATCCCGACAGAAATAATTCACCCCTCCACTTT

J gene: TRBJ2-7
D gene: TRBD2
V gene: TRBV29-1
clone size: .
CDR3 protein: CSVETSGGNYEQYF
CDR3 DNA: TGCAGCGTTGAAACTAGCGGGGGGAACTACGAGCAGTACTTC

J gene: TRBJ2-1
D gene: TRBD2
V gene: TRBV7-9
clone size: once
CDR3 protein: CASSITSGGAFYNEQFF
CDR3 DNA: TGTGCCAGCAGCATTACTAGCGGGGGGGCCTTTTACAATGAGCAGTTCTTC

J gene: TRBJ2-7
D gene: TRBD2
V gene: TRBV4-1
clone size: .
CDR3 protein: CASSQSLAGGTSYEQYF
CDR3 DNA: TGCGCCAGCAGCCAAAGCTTAGCGGGGGGGACATCCTACGAGCAGTACTTC

J gene: TRBJ2-1
D gene: .
V gene: TRBV2
clone size: .
CDR3 protein: CASSFLTSRREQFF
CDR3 DNA: TGTGCCAGCAGTTTCCTCACCTCTAGGAGGGAGCAGTTCTTC

J gene: TRBJ2-7
D gene: .
V gene: TRBV28
clone size: .
CDR3 protein: CASNPTGNVLRKDF
CDR3 DNA: TGTGCCAGCAACCCAACAGGGAACGTACTTAGGAAAGACTTC

J gene: TRBJ1-3
D gene: TRBD1
V gene: TRBV7-9
clone size: .
CDR3 protein: CASSRAGGRDTIYF
CDR3 DNA: TGTGCCAGCAGTCGGGCAGGGGGCAGGGACACCATATATTTT

J gene: TRBJ1-2
D gene: .
V gene: TRBV6-2/TRBV6-3
clone size: .
CDR3 protein: CASSTNPLGGNYGYTF
CDR3 DNA: TGTGCCAGCAGTACGAACCCCCTGGGGGGGAACTATGGCTACACCTTC

J gene: TRBJ2-5
D gene: TRBD1
V gene: TRBV27
clone size: .
CDR3 protein: CASQGAETQYF
CDR3 DNA: TGTGCCAGCCAGGGGGCTGAGACCCAGTACTTC

J gene: TRBJ2-1
D gene: .
V gene: TRBV9
clone size: .
CDR3 protein: CASSNIYNEQFF
CDR3 DNA: TGTGCCAGCAGTAACATCTACAATGAGCAGTTCTTC

J gene: TRBJ1-1
D gene: .
V gene: TRBV2
clone size: .
CDR3 protein: CASSEVQGWAEAFF
CDR3 DNA: TGTGCCAGCAGTGAAGTGCAGGGGTGGGCTGAAGCTTTCTTT

J gene: TRBJ1-6
D gene: .
V gene: TRBV10-3
clone size: .
CDR3 protein: CASDSGSYNSPLHF
CDR3 DNA: TGTGCCTCAGATTCGGGCTCCTATAATTCACCCCTCCACTTT

J gene: TRBJ2-7
D gene: .
V gene: TRBV4-1
clone size: .
CDR3 protein: CASSQAPGTLSSYEQYF
CDR3 DNA: TGCGCCAGCAGCCAGGCTCCCGGGACTTTAAGCTCCTACGAGCAGTACTTC

J gene: TRBJ2-3
D gene: .
V gene: TRBV29-1
clone size: .
CDR3 protein: CSVEVRGPDTQYF
CDR3 DNA: TGCAGCGTTGAGGTGCGGGGGCCAGATACGCAGTATTTT